The entry below describes one T cell receptor (beta chain). There are 15 residues in the CDR3. V shed 5 bases and J shed 8 bases, with 21 bases lying between them. Germline V gene data show CDR1 as SGHAT and CDR2 as FQNNGV. These data are taken from a study of blood T cell repertoires in COVID-19. Study details: Spain, Italy and the United States supplied samples that represented acute and convalescent COVID-19.

One Seattle source followed patients from active infection through their disease course. In the original analysis: Amplification of reference gene primers provided the estimated nucleated cell counts. Measured with immunoSEQ multiplex PCR; TCRdb has only the in-frame clones, and not every one. D and trimming were read from the DNA, whereas the V and J calls and clone size are those reported in that table. The table includes around 400,000 clones, about 89% detected once. The chain carries TRBV11-2 and TRBJ1-2; possible D gene TRBD1, 5 bases. The TCR was taken from a woman aged 55-70 years with COVID-19, enrolled during active disease. The sequenced material came from peripheral blood. The CDR3 DNA reads as TGTGCCAGCAGCCTTAGAGGCGATTTAAGGGGAGGCTACACCTTC. Protein product: CASSLRGDLRGGYTF. Full variable domain (remainder filled in from reference TRBV11-2 and TRBJ1-2): EAGVAQSPRYKIIEKRQSVAFWCNPISGHATLYWYQQILGQGPKLLIQFQNNGVVDDSQLPKDRFSAERLKGVDSTLKIQPAKLEDSAVYLCASSLRGDLRGGYTFGSGTRLTVV.